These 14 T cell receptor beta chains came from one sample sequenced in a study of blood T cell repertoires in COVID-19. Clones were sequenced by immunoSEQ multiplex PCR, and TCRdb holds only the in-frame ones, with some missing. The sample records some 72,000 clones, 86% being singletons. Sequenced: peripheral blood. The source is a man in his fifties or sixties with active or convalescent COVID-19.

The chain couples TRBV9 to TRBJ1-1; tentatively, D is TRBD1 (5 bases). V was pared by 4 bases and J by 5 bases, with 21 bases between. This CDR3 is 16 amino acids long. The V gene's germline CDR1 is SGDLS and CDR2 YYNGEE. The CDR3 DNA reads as TGTGCCAGCAGCACTGGGGGAGGGAGATGGGATACTGAAGCTTTCTTT. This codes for CASSTGGGRWDTEAFF.

The CDR3 coding sequence is TGTGCCAGCAGTGAAGGGTTCAGGGCAACGCAGTACGTC. It translates to CASSEGFRATQYV. V gene TRBV2 combines with J gene TRBJ2-7, with D perhaps TRBD1 (5 bases). Germline CDR1 is SNHLY and CDR2 is FYNNEI. Trimming cost V 1 base and J 9 bases, with 13 bases left between them. This CDR3 comprises 13 residues.

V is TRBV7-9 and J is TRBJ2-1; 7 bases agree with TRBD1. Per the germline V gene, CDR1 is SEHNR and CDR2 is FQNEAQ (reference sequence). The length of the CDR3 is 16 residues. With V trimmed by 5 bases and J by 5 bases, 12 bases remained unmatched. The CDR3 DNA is TGTGCCAGCAGCCCGGCCCGAGGGGGCAGCCACAATGAGCAGTTCTTC. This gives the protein CASSPARGGSHNEQFF.

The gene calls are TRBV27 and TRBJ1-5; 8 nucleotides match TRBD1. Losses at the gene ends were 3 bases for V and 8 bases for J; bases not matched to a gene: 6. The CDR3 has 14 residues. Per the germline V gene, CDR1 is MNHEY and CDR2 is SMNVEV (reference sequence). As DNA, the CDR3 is TGTGCCAGCAGTTTGGACAGGGTATCGGAGCCCCAGCATTTT. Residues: CASSLDRVSEPQHF.

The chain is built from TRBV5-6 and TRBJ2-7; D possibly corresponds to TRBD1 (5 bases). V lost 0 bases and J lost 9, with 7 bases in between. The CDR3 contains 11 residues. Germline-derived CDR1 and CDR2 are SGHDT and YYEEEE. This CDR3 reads CASSLGQLQYF. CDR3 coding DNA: TGTGCCAGCAGCTTGGGACAGTTGCAGTACTTC.

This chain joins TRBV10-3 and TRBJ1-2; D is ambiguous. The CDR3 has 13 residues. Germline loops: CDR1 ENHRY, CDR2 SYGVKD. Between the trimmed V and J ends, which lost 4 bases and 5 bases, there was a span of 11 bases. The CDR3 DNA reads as TGTGCCATCAGTGGAGGGATAGGGTATGGCTACACCTTC. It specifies CAISGGIGYGYTF.

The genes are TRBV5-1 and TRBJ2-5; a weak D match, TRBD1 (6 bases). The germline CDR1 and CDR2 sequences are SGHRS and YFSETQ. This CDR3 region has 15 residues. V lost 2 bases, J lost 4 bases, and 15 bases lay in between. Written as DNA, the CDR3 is TGCGCCAGCAGCTTCCCGGGACACAAATCAGAGACCCAGTACTTC. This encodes CASSFPGHKSETQYF. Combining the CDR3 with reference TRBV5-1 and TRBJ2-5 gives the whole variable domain KAGVTQTPRYLIKTRGQQVTLSCSPISGHRSVSWYQQTPGQGLQFLFEYFSETQRNKGNFPGRFSGRQFSNSRSEMNVSTLELGDSALYLCASSFPGHKSETQYFGPGTRLLVL.

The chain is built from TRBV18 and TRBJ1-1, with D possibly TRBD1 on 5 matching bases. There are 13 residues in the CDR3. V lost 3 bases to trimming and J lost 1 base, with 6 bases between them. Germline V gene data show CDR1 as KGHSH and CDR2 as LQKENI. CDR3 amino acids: CASSPTENTEAFF. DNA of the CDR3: TGTGCCAGCTCACCGACAGAGAACACTGAAGCTTTCTTT.

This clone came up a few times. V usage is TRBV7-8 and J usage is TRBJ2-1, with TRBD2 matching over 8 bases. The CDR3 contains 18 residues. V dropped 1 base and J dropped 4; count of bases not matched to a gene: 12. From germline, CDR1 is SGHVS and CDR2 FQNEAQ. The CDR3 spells CASSLGPSLRGAYNEQFF. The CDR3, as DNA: TGTGCCAGCAGCTTAGGGCCTTCTTTGCGGGGGGCATACAATGAGCAGTTCTTC.

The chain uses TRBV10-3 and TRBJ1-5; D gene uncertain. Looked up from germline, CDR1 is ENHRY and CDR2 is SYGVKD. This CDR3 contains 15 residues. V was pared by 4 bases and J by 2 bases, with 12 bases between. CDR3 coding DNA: TGTGCCATCAGTGCTGGAAGGGAGGGCAATCAGCCCCAGCATTTT. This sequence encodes CAISAGREGNQPQHF.

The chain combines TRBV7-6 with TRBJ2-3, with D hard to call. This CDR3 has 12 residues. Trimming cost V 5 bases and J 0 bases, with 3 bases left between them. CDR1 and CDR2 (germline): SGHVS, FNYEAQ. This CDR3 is CASSPSTDTQYF. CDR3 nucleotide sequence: TGTGCCAGCAGCCCGAGCACAGATACGCAGTATTTT.

CDR3 bases: TGTGCCAGCAGTACGGGGACAGGGACCTACGAGCAGTACTTC. Translating it yields CASSTGTGTYEQYF. The J gene is TRBJ2-7, the V gene TRBV28; 9 positions match TRBD1. Germline lookup yields CDR1 MDHEN and CDR2 SYDVKM. The junction had 4 bases not matched to a gene; V was cut back by 5 bases and J by 2 bases. This CDR3 is built from 14 residues.

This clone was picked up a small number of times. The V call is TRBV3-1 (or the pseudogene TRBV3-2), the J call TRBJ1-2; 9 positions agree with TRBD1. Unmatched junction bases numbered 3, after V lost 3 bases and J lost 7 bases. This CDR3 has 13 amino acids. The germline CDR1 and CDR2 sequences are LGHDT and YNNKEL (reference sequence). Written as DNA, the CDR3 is TGTGCCAGCAGCCATACAGGGGGCTCTGGCTACACCTTC. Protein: CASSHTGGSGYTF.

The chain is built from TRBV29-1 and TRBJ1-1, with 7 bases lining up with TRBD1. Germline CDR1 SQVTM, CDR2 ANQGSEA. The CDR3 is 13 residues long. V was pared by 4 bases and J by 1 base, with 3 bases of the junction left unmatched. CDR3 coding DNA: TGCAGCGTTGGAGGGACAGCGAACACTGAAGCTTTCTTT. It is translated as CSVGGTANTEAFF.